This T cell receptor beta chain was sequenced in a study of blood T cell repertoires in COVID-19. Some clones are missing from TCRdb's copy, which holds only in-frame ones; the method was immunoSEQ multiplex PCR. The data show tens of thousands of clones, with roughly 86% seen just once and 6.9% held by the top ten. Trimming took off 5 bases at V and 2 bases at J, with 12 bases between the two ends. Germline lookup yields CDR1 MDHEN and CDR2 SYDVKM. This CDR3 is 14 amino acids long. This TCR was sampled from a man aged 50-59 years with active COVID-19. Sequenced: peripheral blood. J is TRBJ2-5 and V is TRBV28, with D perhaps TRBD1 (6 bases). The CDR3 region is CASSLSGAQETQYF. CDR3 coding DNA: TGTGCCAGCAGTCTCTCAGGGGCACAAGAGACCCAGTACTTC.